The source of this T cell receptor (beta chain) is a study of OX40 agonist ivuxolimab in advanced cancers. Study information: Six ivuxolimab dose levels, 0.01 to 10 mg/kg, were given intravenously every 2 weeks. Having had anti-PD-1, anti-PD-L1 or anti-CTLA-4 therapy before was allowed, and roughly 39% had some. From roughly 20 to 85 years was the age range, with a mean of around 56 years, and around 80% were male. General study results and limits: Partial responders dosed at 0.1-3.0 mg/kg displayed clonal expansion ranking among the lowest.

The CDR3 is made up of 16 amino acids. The germline gives CDR1 SGHVS, CDR2 FNYEAQ. The junction had 7 bases not matched to a gene; V was cut back by 0 bases and J by 5 bases. Profiling relied on immunoSEQ multiplex PCR, and the TCRdb table lists in-frame clones only, not all of them. The table shows around 2,900 clones, with 72% occurring only once. This clone showed up just a few times. What it binds is not known. Sample: CD4+ or CD8+ T cells sorted from blood, taken in a trial of the OX40 agonist ivuxolimab. The clonotype originates from an adult with an advanced solid tumor such as melanoma, head and neck, liver or kidney cancer. The V gene is TRBV7-6, the J gene TRBJ1-1, with 9 bases aligning to TRBD1. The CDR3 here is CASSLASRQGETEAFF. In DNA, the CDR3 is TGTGCCAGCAGCTTAGCGTCCAGACAGGGGGAAACTGAAGCTTTCTTT.